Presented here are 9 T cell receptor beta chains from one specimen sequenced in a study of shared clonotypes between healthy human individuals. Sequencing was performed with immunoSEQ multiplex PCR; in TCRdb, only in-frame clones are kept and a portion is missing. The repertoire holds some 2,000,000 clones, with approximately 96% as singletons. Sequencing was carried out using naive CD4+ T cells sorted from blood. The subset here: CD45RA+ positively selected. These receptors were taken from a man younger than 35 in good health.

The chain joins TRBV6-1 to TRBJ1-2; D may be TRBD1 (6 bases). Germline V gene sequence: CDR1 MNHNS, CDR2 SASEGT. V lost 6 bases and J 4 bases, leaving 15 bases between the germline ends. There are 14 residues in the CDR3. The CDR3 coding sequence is TGTGCCAGCAGCGCCTCAGGGGCCCTCTATGGCTACACCTTC. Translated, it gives CASSASGALYGYTF.

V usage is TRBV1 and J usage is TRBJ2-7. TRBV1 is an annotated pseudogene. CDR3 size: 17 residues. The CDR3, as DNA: TGCACCAGCAGCCAAGATCCAAGAGGGGTGAGCTCCTACGAGCAGTACTTC. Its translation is CTSSQDPRGVSSYEQYF.

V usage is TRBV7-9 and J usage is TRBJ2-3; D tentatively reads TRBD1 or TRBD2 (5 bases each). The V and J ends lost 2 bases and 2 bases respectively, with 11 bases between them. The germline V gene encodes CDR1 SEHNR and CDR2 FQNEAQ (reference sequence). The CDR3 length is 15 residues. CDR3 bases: TGTGCCAGCAGCTTAAGGGACCCGTACACAGATACGCAGTATTTT. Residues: CASSLRDPYTDTQYF.

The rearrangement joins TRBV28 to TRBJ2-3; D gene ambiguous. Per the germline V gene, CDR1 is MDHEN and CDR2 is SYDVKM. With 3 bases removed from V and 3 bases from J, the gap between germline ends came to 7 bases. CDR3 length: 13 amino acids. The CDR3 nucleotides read TGTGCCAGCAGTTTGCCCCCTACAGATACGCAGTATTTT. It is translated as CASSLPPTDTQYF.

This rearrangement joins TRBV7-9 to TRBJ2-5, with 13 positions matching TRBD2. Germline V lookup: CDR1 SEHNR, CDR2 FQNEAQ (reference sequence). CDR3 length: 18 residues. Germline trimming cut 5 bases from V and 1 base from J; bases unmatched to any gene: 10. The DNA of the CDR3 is TGTGCCAGCAGCCGCAGACTAGCGGGGGGCCTGATCCAAGAGACCCAGTACTTC. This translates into CASSRRLAGGLIQETQYF. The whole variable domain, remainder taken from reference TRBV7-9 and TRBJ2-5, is DTGVSQNPRHKITKRGQNVTFRCDPISEHNRLYWYRQTLGQGPEFLTYFQNEAQLEKSRLLSDRFSAERPKGSFSTLEIQRTEQGDSAMYLCASSRRLAGGLIQETQYFGPGTRLLVL.

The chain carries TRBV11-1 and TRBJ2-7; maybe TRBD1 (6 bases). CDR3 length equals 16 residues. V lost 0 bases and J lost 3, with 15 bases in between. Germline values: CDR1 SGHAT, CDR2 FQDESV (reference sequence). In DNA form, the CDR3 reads TGTGCCAGCAGCTTAGCCGGGACATCACAAAACTACGAGCAGTACTTC. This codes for CASSLAGTSQNYEQYF. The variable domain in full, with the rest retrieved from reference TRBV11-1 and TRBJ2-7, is EAEVAQSPRYKITEKSQAVAFWCDPISGHATLYWYRQILGQGPELLVQFQDESVVDDSQLPKDRFSAERLKGVDSTLKIQPAELGDSAMYLCASSLAGTSQNYEQYFGPGTRLTVT.

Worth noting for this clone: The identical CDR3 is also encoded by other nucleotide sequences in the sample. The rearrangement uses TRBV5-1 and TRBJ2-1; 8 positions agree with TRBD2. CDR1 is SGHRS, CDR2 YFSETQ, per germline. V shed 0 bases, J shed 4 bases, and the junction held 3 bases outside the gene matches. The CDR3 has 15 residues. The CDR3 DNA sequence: TGCGCCAGCAGCTTGGACGCGGGAGGATACAATGAGCAGTTCTTC. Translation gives CASSLDAGGYNEQFF.

CDR3 in DNA: TGTGCCAGCAGCTTCTACCAGGGATGGGAGCAGTACTTC. Amino acid sequence: CASSFYQGWEQYF. The rearrangement uses TRBV5-6 and TRBJ2-7, with D perhaps TRBD1 (5 bases). CDR1 is SGHDT and CDR2 is YYEEEE in the germline V gene. V was trimmed by 2 bases and J by 7 bases, leaving 13 bases between them. There are 13 residues in the CDR3.

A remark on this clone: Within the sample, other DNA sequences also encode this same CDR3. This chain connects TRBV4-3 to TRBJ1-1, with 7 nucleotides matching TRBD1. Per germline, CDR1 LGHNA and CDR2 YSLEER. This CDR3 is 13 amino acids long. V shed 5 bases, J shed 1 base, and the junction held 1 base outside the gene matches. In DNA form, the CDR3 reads TGCGCCAGCAGCAGGACAGGGAACACTGAAGCTTTCTTT. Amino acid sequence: CASSRTGNTEAFF.